This T cell receptor (beta chain) was recovered during a study of early T cells in non-severe SARS-CoV-2 infection. Each CDR3 protein gets one entry after TCRdb re-called the 5' RACE reads with MiXCR. The data hold roughly 25,000 distinct CDR3 sequences, with around 4% observed a single time. Study conclusions and caveats: Anti-spike CD8 responses were favored in VDJdb matching, and private and CD4 specificities were missed.

Germline-derived CDR1 and CDR2 are SGHRS and YFSETQ. Deletions cut 2 bases from V and 5 bases from J, with 11 bases between. This CDR3 spans 14 amino acids. This clonotype showed up many times. Its antigen is undetermined. Sequenced sample: whole blood. This rearrangement joins TRBV5-1 to TRBJ1-5; possibly TRBD1 for D (6 bases). The TCR was taken from an adult who was a healthcare worker with PCR-confirmed SARS-CoV-2 infection or an uninfected control (not recorded which). Here the CDR3 reads CASSLYGGHQPQHF. The CDR3 DNA reads TGCGCCAGCAGCTTATATGGGGGGCATCAGCCCCAGCATTTT.